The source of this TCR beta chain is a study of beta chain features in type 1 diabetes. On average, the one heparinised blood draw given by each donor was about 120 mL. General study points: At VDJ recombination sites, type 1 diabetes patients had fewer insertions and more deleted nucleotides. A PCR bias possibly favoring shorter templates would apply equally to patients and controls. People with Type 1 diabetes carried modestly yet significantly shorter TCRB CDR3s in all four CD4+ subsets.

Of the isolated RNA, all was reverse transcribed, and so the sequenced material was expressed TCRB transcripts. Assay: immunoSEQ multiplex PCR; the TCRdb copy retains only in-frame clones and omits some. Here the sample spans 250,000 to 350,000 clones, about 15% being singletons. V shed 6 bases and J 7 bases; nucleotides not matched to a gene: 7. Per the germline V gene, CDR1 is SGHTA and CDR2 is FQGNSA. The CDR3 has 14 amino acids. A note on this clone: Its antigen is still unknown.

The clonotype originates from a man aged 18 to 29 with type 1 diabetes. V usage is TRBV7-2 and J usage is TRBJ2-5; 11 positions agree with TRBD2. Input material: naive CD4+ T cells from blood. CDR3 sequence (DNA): TGTGCCAGCAGTTCTCCCGGACTAGCGGGGACCCAGTACTTC. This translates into CASSSPGLAGTQYF.